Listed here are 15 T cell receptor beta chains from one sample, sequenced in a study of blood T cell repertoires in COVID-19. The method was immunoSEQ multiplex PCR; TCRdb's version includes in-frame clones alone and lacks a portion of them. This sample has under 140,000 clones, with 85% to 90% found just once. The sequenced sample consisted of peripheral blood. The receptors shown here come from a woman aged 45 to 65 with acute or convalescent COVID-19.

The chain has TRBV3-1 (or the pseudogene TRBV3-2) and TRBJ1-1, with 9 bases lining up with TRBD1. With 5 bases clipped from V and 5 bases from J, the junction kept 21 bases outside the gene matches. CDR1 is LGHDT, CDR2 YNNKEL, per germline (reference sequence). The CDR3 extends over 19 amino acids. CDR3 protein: CASSYIIPLPGQGSTEAFF. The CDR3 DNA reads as TGTGCCAGCAGCTATATTATCCCTCTTCCGGGACAGGGTTCGACTGAAGCTTTCTTT.

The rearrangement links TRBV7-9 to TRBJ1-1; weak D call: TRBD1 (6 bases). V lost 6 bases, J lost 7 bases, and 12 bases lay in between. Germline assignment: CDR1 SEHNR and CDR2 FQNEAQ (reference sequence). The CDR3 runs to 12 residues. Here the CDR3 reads CASSLTGLEAFF. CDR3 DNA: TGTGCCAGCAGTCTCACAGGGCTTGAAGCTTTCTTT.

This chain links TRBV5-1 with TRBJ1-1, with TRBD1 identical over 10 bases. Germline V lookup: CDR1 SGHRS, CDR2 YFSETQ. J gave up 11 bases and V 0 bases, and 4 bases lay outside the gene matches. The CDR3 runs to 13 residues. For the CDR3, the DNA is TGCGCCAGCAGCTTGGTGGGACAGGGGACCGCTTTCTTT. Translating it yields CASSLVGQGTAFF.

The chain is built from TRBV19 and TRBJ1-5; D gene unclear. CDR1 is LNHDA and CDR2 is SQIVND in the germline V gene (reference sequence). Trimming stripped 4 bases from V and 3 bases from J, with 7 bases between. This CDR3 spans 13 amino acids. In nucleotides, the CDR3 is TGTGCCAGTAGTACAGGAATCAATCAGCCCCAGCATTTT. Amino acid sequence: CASSTGINQPQHF.

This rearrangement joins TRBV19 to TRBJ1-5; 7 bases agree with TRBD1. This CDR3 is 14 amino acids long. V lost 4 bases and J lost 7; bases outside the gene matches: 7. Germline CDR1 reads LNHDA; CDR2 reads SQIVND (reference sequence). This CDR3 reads CASSRIQGEQPQHF. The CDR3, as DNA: TGTGCCAGTAGTAGAATCCAGGGGGAACAGCCCCAGCATTTT.

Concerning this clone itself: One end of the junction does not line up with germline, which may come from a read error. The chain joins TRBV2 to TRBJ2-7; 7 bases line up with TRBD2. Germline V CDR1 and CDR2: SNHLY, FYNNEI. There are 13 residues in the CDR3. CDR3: CASRGLVSNEQYF. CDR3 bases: TGTGCCAGCAGAGGACTAGTCTCCAACGAGCAGTACTTC.

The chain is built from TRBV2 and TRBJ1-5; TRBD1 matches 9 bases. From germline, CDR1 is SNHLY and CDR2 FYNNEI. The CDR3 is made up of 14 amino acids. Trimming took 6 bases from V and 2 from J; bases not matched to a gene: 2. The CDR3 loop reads CASRGDRGNQPQHF. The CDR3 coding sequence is TGTGCCAGCAGAGGGGACAGGGGCAATCAGCCCCAGCATTTT.

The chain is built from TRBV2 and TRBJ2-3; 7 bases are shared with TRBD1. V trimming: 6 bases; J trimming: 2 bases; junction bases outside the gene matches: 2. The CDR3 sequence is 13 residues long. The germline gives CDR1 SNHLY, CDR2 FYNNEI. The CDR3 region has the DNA TGTGCCAGCAGACAGGGGTCCACAGATACGCAGTATTTT. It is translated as CASRQGSTDTQYF.

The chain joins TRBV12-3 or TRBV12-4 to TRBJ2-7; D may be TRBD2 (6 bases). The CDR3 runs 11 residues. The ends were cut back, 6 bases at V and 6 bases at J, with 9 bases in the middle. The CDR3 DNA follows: TGTGCCAGCAGCCGGGGAGGCGAGCAGTACTTC. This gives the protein CASSRGGEQYF.

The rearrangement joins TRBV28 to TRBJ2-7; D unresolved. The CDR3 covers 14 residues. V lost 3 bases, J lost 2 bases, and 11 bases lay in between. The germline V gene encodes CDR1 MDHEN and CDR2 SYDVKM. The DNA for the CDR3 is TGTGCCAGCAGTTTCGGTCGCCCGCCCTACGAGCAGTACTTC. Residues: CASSFGRPPYEQYF.

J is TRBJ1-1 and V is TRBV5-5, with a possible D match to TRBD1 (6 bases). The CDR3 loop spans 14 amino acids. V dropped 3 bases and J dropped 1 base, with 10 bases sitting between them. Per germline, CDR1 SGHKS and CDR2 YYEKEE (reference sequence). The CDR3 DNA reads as TGTGCCAGCAGCTGGGGACAAGCGAACACTGAAGCTTTCTTT. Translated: CASSWGQANTEAFF.

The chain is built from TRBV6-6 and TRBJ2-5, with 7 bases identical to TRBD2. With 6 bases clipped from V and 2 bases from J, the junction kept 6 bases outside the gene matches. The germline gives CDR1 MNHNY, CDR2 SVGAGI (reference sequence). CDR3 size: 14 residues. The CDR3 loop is CASSPGGVQETQYF. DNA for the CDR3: TGTGCCAGCAGCCCTGGGGGGGTTCAAGAGACCCAGTACTTC.

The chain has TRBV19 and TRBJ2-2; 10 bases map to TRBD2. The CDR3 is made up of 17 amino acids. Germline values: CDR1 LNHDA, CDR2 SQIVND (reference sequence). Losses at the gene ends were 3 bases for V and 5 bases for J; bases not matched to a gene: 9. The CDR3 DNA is TGTGCCAGTAGTATGTCCTTTAGCGGGAGGAGAACCGGGGAGCTGTTTTTT. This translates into CASSMSFSGRRTGELFF.

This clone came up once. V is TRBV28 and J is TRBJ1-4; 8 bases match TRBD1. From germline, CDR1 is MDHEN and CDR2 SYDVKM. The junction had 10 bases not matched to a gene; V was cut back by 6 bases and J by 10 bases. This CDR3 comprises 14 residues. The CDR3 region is CASSRDRRGGKLFF. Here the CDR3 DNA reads TGTGCCAGCAGCCGGGACAGGAGGGGGGGAAAACTGTTTTTT.

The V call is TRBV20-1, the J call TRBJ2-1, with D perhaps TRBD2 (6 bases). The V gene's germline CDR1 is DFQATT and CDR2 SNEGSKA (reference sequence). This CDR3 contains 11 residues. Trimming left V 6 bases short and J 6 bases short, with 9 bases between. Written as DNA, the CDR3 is TGCAGTGCCGGGAGATTCAATGAGCAGTTCTTC. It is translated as CSAGRFNEQFF.